This T cell receptor (beta chain) was identified during a study of blood T cell repertoires in COVID-19. The method was immunoSEQ multiplex PCR; TCRdb's version includes in-frame clones alone and lacks a portion of them. The table records 80,000 to 130,000 clones, roughly 90% of them present only once. Germline CDR1 and CDR2: LGHDT and YNNKEL (reference sequence). V lost 0 bases, J lost 7 bases, and 13 bases lay in between. The CDR3 is made up of 15 amino acids. The gene calls are TRBV3-1 (or the pseudogene TRBV3-2) and TRBJ2-1, with D possibly TRBD2 on 5 matching bases. The sequence derives from a man aged 55 to 69 with acute or convalescent COVID-19. The specimen was peripheral blood. The CDR3 nucleotides are TGTGCCAGCAGCCAAGATGGAAGCGGATGGAATGAGCAGTTCTTC. This gives the protein CASSQDGSGWNEQFF.